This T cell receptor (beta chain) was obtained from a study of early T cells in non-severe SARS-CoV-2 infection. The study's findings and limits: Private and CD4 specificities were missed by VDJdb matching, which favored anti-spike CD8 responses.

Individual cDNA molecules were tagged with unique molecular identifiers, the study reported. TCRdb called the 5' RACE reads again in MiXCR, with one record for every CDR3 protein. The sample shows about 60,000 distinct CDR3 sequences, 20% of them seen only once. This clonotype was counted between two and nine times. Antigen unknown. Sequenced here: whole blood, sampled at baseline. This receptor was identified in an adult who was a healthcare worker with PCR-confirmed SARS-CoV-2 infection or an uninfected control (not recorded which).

CDR3 loop: CASSWGRGDYGYTF. For the CDR3, the DNA is TGTGCCAGCAGTTGGGGCAGGGGAGACTATGGCTACACCTTC. The V call is TRBV12-3 or TRBV12-4, the J call TRBJ1-2; TRBD1 might be the D (6 bases). The CDR3 loop spans 14 amino acids. Trimming stripped 4 bases from V and 3 bases from J, with 12 bases between.